This TCR beta chain was identified in a study of beta chain features in type 1 diabetes. The overall study: Cell yields, gender and age were comparable in patients and healthy donors. General study findings and limits: Shortening of TCRB CDR3s, moderate but significant, appeared in all four CD4+ subsets of Type 1 diabetes patients.

Every participating donor gave one draw, a heparinised blood sample averaging approximately 120 mL. Isolation of CD4+ naive, central memory, regulatory and stem cell-like memory cells was achieved by sorting via CD45RO/CCR7/CD25/CD127/CD95/CD27. To note about this clone: Its antigen is as yet unknown.

Investigators reverse transcribed all isolated RNA, so they sequenced expressed TCRB transcripts. Clones were read by immunoSEQ multiplex PCR, and TCRdb kept only the in-frame ones, dropping some. The table includes 45,000 to 65,000 clones, 50% to 55% detected once. This CDR3 has 15 residues. CDR1 MNHEY and CDR2 SVGAGI come from the germline V gene. With 2 bases removed from V and 0 bases from J, the gap between germline ends came to 8 bases. This receptor was taken from a middle-aged woman with type 1 diabetes. Sequencing was done on a sample of Tregs from blood. This chain joins TRBV6-5 and TRBJ1-3; D is unclear. CDR3 sequence: CASSYGRTSGNTIYF. CDR3 nucleotides: TGTGCCAGCAGTTACGGGCGTACCTCTGGAAACACCATATATTTT.